This entry lists 18 T cell receptor beta chains sequenced from one sample in a study of blood T cell repertoires in COVID-19. Using immunoSEQ multiplex PCR, the repertoire was profiled, and TCRdb retains in-frame clones only, with some absent. In the table there are about 190,000 clones, roughly 80% of which are singletons. The material sequenced was peripheral blood. All receptors come from a man aged 55-75 years with acute or convalescent COVID-19.

This chain uses TRBV6-5 with TRBJ2-7, with 7 bases lining up with TRBD2. Germline CDR1 MNHEY, CDR2 SVGAGI. There are 14 residues in the CDR3. The junction had 4 bases not matched to a gene; V was cut back by 2 bases and J by 3 bases. The CDR3 is CASSYVAGDYEQYF. CDR3 DNA sequence: TGTGCCAGCAGTTACGTGGCGGGGGACTACGAGCAGTACTTC.

This chain links TRBV29-1 with TRBJ1-1; 7 bases line up with TRBD1. V shed 0 bases, J shed 11 bases, and the junction held 12 bases outside the gene matches. Germline CDR1 SQVTM, CDR2 ANQGSEA. This CDR3 comprises 14 residues. The CDR3 DNA reads as TGCAGCGTTGAAGATGCGGGTAGGGGGCGAGGGGCTTTCTTT. Its translation: CSVEDAGRGRGAFF.

The rearrangement links TRBV11-2 to TRBJ1-2; a possible D gene is TRBD1 (5 bases). V was cut by 7 bases and J by 1 base, with 19 bases left in between. Germline V gives CDR1 SGHAT, CDR2 FQNNGV. The CDR3 sequence is 16 residues long. The CDR3 DNA sequence: TGTGCCAGCACCCTGAAACCCCAGGGACTTAACTATGGCTACACCTTC. This translates into CASTLKPQGLNYGYTF.

The chain links TRBV18 to TRBJ2-1, with a weak D call TRBD1 (5 bases). There are 18 residues in the CDR3. Germline V gene lookup returns CDR1 KGHSH and CDR2 LQKENI. Deletions cut 3 bases from V and 8 bases from J, with 26 bases between. Written as DNA, the CDR3 is TGTGCCAGCTCACCCCGGTTCAGAACAGGACCTCAATTGGATGAGCAGTTCTTC. It specifies CASSPRFRTGPQLDEQFF.

This chain joins TRBV29-1 and TRBJ2-1, with a weak D call TRBD2 (5 bases). Deletions cut 5 bases from V and 0 bases from J, with 14 bases between. Germline V gene data show CDR1 as SQVTM and CDR2 as ANQGSEA. This CDR3 has 15 residues. The CDR3 coding sequence is TGCAGCGTTCTCCCCCGGGGAGACTCCTACAATGAGCAGTTCTTC. It yields the protein CSVLPRGDSYNEQFF.

The V and J genes are TRBV24-1 and TRBJ2-1; 9 bases line up with TRBD2. Germline V lookup: CDR1 KGHDR, CDR2 SFDVKD. There are 18 residues in the CDR3. The V gene end was trimmed by 4 bases and the J gene end by 8 bases; junction bases not matched to a gene: 17. Written as DNA, the CDR3 is TGTGCCACCAGTGACCCCCGCGGGAGTAGCGGGAGTAGTGATGAGCAGTTCTTC. It codes for CATSDPRGSSGSSDEQFF.

The V call is TRBV4-3, the J call TRBJ1-5, with D maybe TRBD1 (5 bases). From germline, CDR1 is LGHNA and CDR2 YSLEER. Trimming took 0 bases from V and 7 from J, leaving 10 bases between them. The CDR3 is made up of 14 amino acids. The CDR3 sequence is CASSQDMGGQPQHF. The DNA for the CDR3 is TGCGCCAGCAGCCAAGATATGGGGGGGCAGCCCCAGCATTTT.

The V gene is TRBV11-1, the J gene TRBJ2-1, with 11 bases identical to TRBD2. There are 16 residues in the CDR3. V gave up 4 bases and J gave up 7 bases; unmatched junction bases: 9. Germline CDR1 is SGHAT and CDR2 is FQDESV (reference sequence). The chain's CDR3 is CASSSTGTSGTNEQFF. CDR3 in DNA: TGTGCCAGCAGCTCGACCGGGACTAGCGGAACAAATGAGCAGTTCTTC.

The chain uses TRBV3-1 (or the pseudogene TRBV3-2) and TRBJ1-2; 9 bases are shared with TRBD1. The CDR3 contains 15 residues. V was pared by 4 bases and J by 2 bases, with 5 bases of the junction left unmatched. Germline V CDR1 and CDR2: LGHDT, YNNKEL (reference sequence). The CDR3 loop reads CASSPTGTGNYGYTF. In DNA, the CDR3 is TGTGCCAGCAGCCCCACCGGGACAGGGAACTATGGCTACACCTTC.

V usage is TRBV27 and J usage is TRBJ2-7; TRBD1 agrees at 11 bases. V lost 0 bases to trimming and J lost 3 bases; unmatched junction nucleotides: 4. The CDR3 is 16 residues long. Germline-derived CDR1 and CDR2 are MNHEY and SMNVEV (reference sequence). The CDR3 coding sequence is TGTGCCAGCAGTTTATCTAGGGGACAGGGGGGCTACGAGCAGTACTTC. Protein sequence: CASSLSRGQGGYEQYF.

The chain employs TRBV4-1 and TRBJ1-5, with a weak D call TRBD1 (6 bases). This CDR3 spans 16 amino acids. The V end was cut by 0 bases, the J end by 4 bases, with 13 bases between. Germline loops: CDR1 MGHRA, CDR2 YSYEKL. The CDR3 DNA reads TGCGCCAGCAGCCAAGATGGAAGGACAGCTAATCAGCCCCAGCATTTT. Encoded protein: CASSQDGRTANQPQHF.

V gene TRBV6-5 combines with J gene TRBJ2-5; possibly TRBD1 for D (6 bases). This CDR3 has 16 residues. Trimming removed 2 bases from V and 5 bases from J, with 18 bases in between. The germline gives CDR1 MNHEY, CDR2 SVGAGI. In DNA form, the CDR3 reads TGTGCCAGCAGTTACGATAGCAGGGGTGTAGTCGAGACCCAGTACTTC. Translating gives CASSYDSRGVVETQYF.

CDR3 coding DNA: TGTGCCAGCAGCCCGGGCCTAGCGGGCACAGATACGCAGTATTTT. As protein: CASSPGLAGTDTQYF. The rearrangement links TRBV6-4 to TRBJ2-3, with 7 bases that match TRBD2. Germline trimming cut 6 bases from V and 1 base from J; bases unmatched to any gene: 7. The CDR3 spans 15 residues. The germline V gene has CDR1 MRHNA and CDR2 SNTAGT.

As concerns this clone: The germline gene is not matched at one end of the junction; a read error may be the cause. The CDR3 nucleotides are TGTGCCAGCAGTACCACCCAGGTTTTGCTGGCGCCCTTC. Translating gives CASSTTQVLLAPF. The chain employs TRBV6-6 and TRBJ1-2; D gene uncertain. The length of the CDR3 is 13 residues. Germline loops: CDR1 MNHNY, CDR2 SVGAGI (reference sequence).

The gene calls are TRBV25-1 and TRBJ1-2, with D unresolved. V gave up 0 bases and J gave up 5 bases, with 7 bases separating them. The CDR3 contains 13 residues. CDR1 is MGHDK, CDR2 SYGVNS, per germline. The CDR3 region has the DNA TGTGCCAGCAGTGAATATGAGTGGTATGGCTACACCTTC. Protein: CASSEYEWYGYTF.

The chain joins TRBV7-8 to TRBJ2-7; 7 nucleotides agree with TRBD1. Germline values: CDR1 SGHVS, CDR2 FQNEAQ. With 4 bases clipped from V and 3 bases from J, the junction kept 15 bases outside the gene matches. The CDR3 sequence is 17 residues long. CDR3 sequence: CASSSYLGGGFLYEQYF. DNA of the CDR3: TGTGCCAGCAGCTCTTACCTAGGGGGCGGGTTTCTCTACGAGCAGTACTTC.

The rearrangement uses TRBV11-2 and TRBJ2-3; weak D call: TRBD1 (5 bases). CDR3 size: 14 residues. With 1 base removed from V and 6 bases from J, the gap between germline ends came to 11 bases. CDR1 is SGHAT and CDR2 is FQNNGV in the germline V gene. CDR3 coding DNA: TGTGCCAGCAGCTTAGCCCGGTGGGGCGATACGCAGTATTTT. Protein: CASSLARWGDTQYF.

The chain recombines TRBV5-5 with TRBJ2-7, with TRBD2 identical over 12 bases. The CDR3 has 16 amino acids. The junction had 5 bases not matched to a gene; V was cut back by 4 bases and J by 0 bases. Germline V gene lookup returns CDR1 SGHKS and CDR2 YYEKEE (reference sequence). This CDR3 is CASSPRLAGASYEQYF. For the CDR3, the DNA is TGTGCCAGCAGCCCAAGACTAGCGGGAGCCTCCTACGAGCAGTACTTC.